These 24 T cell receptor beta chains share one sample of origin, sequenced in a study of blood T cell repertoires in COVID-19. Assay: immunoSEQ multiplex PCR; the TCRdb copy retains only in-frame clones and omits some. The sample has 140,000 to 150,000 clones, about 90% seen once. Sequencing was carried out using PBMCs or T cells enriched from blood (not recorded which). The receptors stem from a man aged 60 to 75 who had recovered from COVID-19.

The CDR3 sequence: CASSSSGVQETQYF. CDR3 nucleotide sequence: TGTGCCAGTAGTTCCTCAGGGGTCCAAGAGACCCAGTACTTC. This chain links TRBV19 with TRBJ2-5; tentative D call: TRBD1 (6 bases). CDR3 size: 14 residues. Germline values: CDR1 LNHDA, CDR2 SQIVND (reference sequence). V dropped 5 bases and J dropped 1 base, with 11 bases sitting between them.

The V gene is TRBV7-2, the J gene TRBJ1-1; D remains unclear. Between the trimmed V and J ends, which lost 3 bases and 0 bases, there was a span of 5 bases. The length of the CDR3 is 13 residues. From germline, CDR1 is SGHTA and CDR2 FQGNSA. CDR3 in DNA: TGTGCCAGCAGCTTGAGGATGAACACTGAAGCTTTCTTT. Its protein is CASSLRMNTEAFF.

The chain has TRBV9 and TRBJ1-3; a weak D match, TRBD1 (5 bases). Germline CDR1 SGDLS, CDR2 YYNGEE. Trimming shortened V by 4 bases and J by 2 bases, and 13 bases separated the two germline ends. The CDR3 has 15 amino acids. The CDR3 here is CASSSTQGTGNTIYF. DNA for the CDR3: TGTGCCAGCAGCTCTACGCAGGGAACTGGAAACACCATATATTTT.

In its sample, this clone was seen a few times. The chain combines TRBV12-3 or TRBV12-4 with TRBJ1-2; TRBD1 matches 9 bases. V lost 7 bases and J lost 8; bases outside the gene matches: 8. The CDR3 contains 13 residues. In nucleotides, the CDR3 is TGTGCCAGCAATACCGGGACAGGGTTCGGCTACACCTTC. Residues: CASNTGTGFGYTF.

The chain combines TRBV15 with TRBJ2-7; D is possibly TRBD1 (6 bases). The germline V gene encodes CDR1 LNHNV and CDR2 YYDKDF (reference sequence). V gave up 3 bases and J gave up 7 bases, with 13 bases separating them. The CDR3 runs 13 residues. Here the CDR3 DNA reads TGTGCCACCAGCAGGGGGACATCCGGGGAGCAGTACTTC. Residues: CATSRGTSGEQYF. Full variable domain (outside the CDR3, taken from reference TRBV15 and TRBJ2-7): DAMVIQNPRYQVTQFGKPVTLSCSQTLNHNVMYWYQQKSSQAPKLLFHYYDKDFNNEADTPDNFQSRRPNTSFCFLDIRSPGLGDTAMYLCATSRGTSGEQYFGPGTRLTVT.

The rearrangement uses TRBV5-5 and TRBJ1-1; 8 nucleotides align to TRBD1. The V and J ends lost 4 bases and 4 bases, in that order; junction bases with no gene match: 15. Germline V gene lookup returns CDR1 SGHKS and CDR2 YYEKEE (reference sequence). The CDR3 spans 17 residues. The CDR3 spells CASSGVDWGDRSTEAFF. The CDR3, as DNA: TGTGCCAGCAGCGGGGTAGATTGGGGGGACAGGTCCACTGAAGCTTTCTTT. Full variable domain (missing parts from reference TRBV5-5 and TRBJ1-1): DAGVTQSPTHLIKTRGQQVTLRCSPISGHKSVSWYQQVLGQGPQFIFQYYEKEERGRGNFPDRFSARQFPNYSSELNVNALLLGDSALYLCASSGVDWGDRSTEAFFGQGTRLTVV.

The DNA for the CDR3 is TGTGCCAGCAGTTTCGGGAATTCACCCCTCCACTTT. Its protein is CASSFGNSPLHF. The chain recombines TRBV27 with TRBJ1-6; D uncertain. V was shortened by 3 bases and J by 7 bases, with 4 bases between the two germline ends. CDR3 length equals 12 residues. Per germline, CDR1 MNHEY and CDR2 SMNVEV (reference sequence).

Of note for this clone: The sample carries other DNA sequences with the same CDR3. The chain carries TRBV19 and TRBJ1-3, with a weak D call TRBD1 (6 bases). V was pared by 3 bases and J by 0 bases, with 9 bases between. The CDR3 sequence is 15 residues long. CDR1 is LNHDA, CDR2 SQIVND, per germline (reference sequence). In nucleotides, the CDR3 is TGTGCCAGTAGTATTGGACAGACCTCTGGAAACACCATATATTTT. Translating it yields CASSIGQTSGNTIYF.

The CDR3 protein is CASSLGLAGAGEQFF. In nucleotides, the CDR3 is TGTGCCAGCAGCTTGGGACTAGCGGGAGCGGGTGAGCAGTTCTTC. The rearrangement links TRBV9 to TRBJ2-1; 14 nucleotides agree with TRBD2. Germline V gene lookup returns CDR1 SGDLS and CDR2 YYNGEE. V dropped 4 bases and J dropped 9; count of bases not matched to a gene: 6. The CDR3 spans 15 residues.

This clone was seen only once. V usage is TRBV4-1 and J usage is TRBJ1-4, with D possibly being TRBD1 (5 bases). The V gene's germline CDR1 is MGHRA and CDR2 YSYEKL. The CDR3 extends over 15 amino acids. Trimming shortened V by 6 bases and J by 8 bases, and 19 bases separated the two germline ends. The CDR3: CASRPILPAGEKLFF. The CDR3 DNA is TGCGCCAGCAGGCCGATACTACCTGCAGGGGAAAAACTGTTTTTT.

V and J are TRBV5-1 and TRBJ1-1, with a tentative D call TRBD1 (6 bases). Germline V CDR1 and CDR2: SGHRS, YFSETQ. The V end lost 4 bases, the J end lost 8 bases, and 15 bases lay between the germline ends. The CDR3 is 13 residues long. In nucleotides, the CDR3 is TGCGCCAGCAGCCAAATCGGACAGAGAGAAGCTTTCTTT. Its protein is CASSQIGQREAFF.

This rearrangement joins TRBV7-2 to TRBJ1-1; D is unclear. CDR1 SGHTA and CDR2 FQGNSA come from the germline V gene. This CDR3 is 11 amino acids long. The V gene lost 5 bases and the J gene lost 11 bases, with 12 bases spanning the gap. CDR3 in DNA: TGTGCCAGCAGCGTGACACGGTCGGCTTTCTTT. Residues: CASSVTRSAFF.

The chain combines TRBV2 with TRBJ2-1; 12 bases agree with TRBD2. Germline V lookup: CDR1 SNHLY, CDR2 FYNNEI. The CDR3 contains 16 residues. V was clipped by 6 bases and J by 4 bases; unmatched bases: 7. CDR3 residues: CASRGVLAGGYNEQFF. DNA for the CDR3: TGTGCCAGCAGGGGCGTACTAGCGGGGGGTTACAATGAGCAGTTCTTC.

Remarks on this clone: Compared with germline, one end of the junction differs, possibly owing to a read error. This chain links TRBV28 with TRBJ2-1; 11 positions agree with TRBD2. Germline V lookup: CDR1 MDHEN, CDR2 SYDVKM. The CDR3 length is 13 residues. This CDR3 reads CASRKLAGDFGVF. The CDR3 bases are TGTGCCAGCAGGAAACTAGCGGGGGACTTTGGGGTCTTC.

V is TRBV29-1 and J is TRBJ2-1; 7 nucleotides match TRBD2. Germline CDR1 SQVTM, CDR2 ANQGSEA. This CDR3 comprises 13 residues. V lost 7 bases, J lost 7 bases, and 10 bases stayed unmatched. The CDR3 spells CSGDYGRRNEQFF. The CDR3 nucleotides are TGCAGCGGGGACTACGGGAGGAGAAATGAGCAGTTCTTC.

This chain joins TRBV28 and TRBJ1-1; D not certain. The CDR3 extends over 15 amino acids. Trimming took off 10 bases at V and 3 bases at J, with 21 bases between the two ends. CDR1 is MDHEN, CDR2 SYDVKM, per germline. The CDR3 loop reads CATHRRDGVDTEAFF. Written as DNA, the CDR3 is TGTGCCACCCATAGAAGAGACGGGGTAGACACTGAAGCTTTCTTT.

This chain connects TRBV15 to TRBJ2-7, with TRBD1 as a possible D gene (8 bases). V shed 5 bases and J shed 3 bases, with 35 bases lying between them. The CDR3 loop spans 21 amino acids. Per the germline V gene, CDR1 is LNHNV and CDR2 is YYDKDF (reference sequence). The CDR3 DNA reads TGTGCCACCAGCCACTCCCCTGACGCAGGGGGCTCTTGGCGGGAGTTCTACGAGCAGTACTTC. It translates to CATSHSPDAGGSWREFYEQYF. The full variable domain, completed using reference TRBV15 and TRBJ2-7, is DAMVIQNPRYQVTQFGKPVTLSCSQTLNHNVMYWYQQKSSQAPKLLFHYYDKDFNNEADTPDNFQSRRPNTSFCFLDIRSPGLGDTAMYLCATSHSPDAGGSWREFYEQYFGPGTRLTVT.

The rearrangement links TRBV4-2 to TRBJ1-6; 9 bases align to TRBD1. V trimming: 3 bases; J trimming: 8 bases; junction bases outside the gene matches: 8. In germline, CDR1 is LGHNA, CDR2 YNFKEQ. CDR3 length equals 16 residues. CDR3 sequence reads: CASSQPTGGAYSPLHF. DNA for the CDR3: TGTGCCAGCAGCCAGCCAACAGGGGGCGCGTATTCACCCCTCCACTTT.

This chain links TRBV9 with TRBJ2-2, with 8 positions matching TRBD2. Germline V gene lookup returns CDR1 SGDLS and CDR2 YYNGEE. CDR3 size: 14 residues. The trim removed 4 bases at V and 9 bases at J, leaving 8 bases unmatched. The CDR3 region is CASSLSLAGRELFF. The CDR3 bases are TGTGCCAGCAGCCTAAGTCTAGCGGGTAGGGAGCTGTTTTTT.

The CDR3 sequence is CALGGKGHSYEQYF. Here the CDR3 DNA reads TGCGCCCTCGGGGGGAAGGGGCACTCCTACGAGCAGTACTTC. V and J are TRBV23-1 and TRBJ2-7; 7 nucleotides align to TRBD2. TRBV23-1 is an ORF for which the function is uncertain. With 11 bases clipped from V and 0 bases from J, the junction kept 10 bases outside the gene matches. There are 14 residues in the CDR3.

The CDR3, as DNA: TGCGCCAGCAGCTTAATAGCGACGGCCTCCTACGAGCAGTACTTC. This encodes CASSLIATASYEQYF. The chain employs TRBV5-1 and TRBJ2-7, with D maybe TRBD2 (5 bases). Per germline, CDR1 SGHRS and CDR2 YFSETQ. V gave up 2 bases and J gave up 0 bases, with 12 bases separating them. This CDR3 is built from 15 residues.

This clone has a handful of counts. This chain connects TRBV19 to TRBJ1-5; no clear D. With 10 bases removed from V and 7 bases from J, the gap between germline ends came to 20 bases. CDR1 LNHDA and CDR2 SQIVND come from the germline V gene (reference sequence). The CDR3 is 14 residues long. The CDR3 protein is CAISEGGWRQPQHF. The DNA of the CDR3 is TGTGCCATATCTGAGGGAGGATGGCGGCAGCCCCAGCATTTT.

The chain has TRBV2 and TRBJ2-1; 12 bases are shared with TRBD2. The CDR3 extends over 17 amino acids. CDR1 is SNHLY and CDR2 is FYNNEI in the germline V gene. J gave up 5 bases and V 10 bases, and 15 bases lay outside the gene matches. CDR3 DNA sequence: TGTGCCATTCGGACTAGCGGGGATCTAAGGGTCGACAATGAGCAGTTCTTC. Translating gives CAIRTSGDLRVDNEQFF.

The chain carries TRBV30 and TRBJ2-1; 10 bases are a match to TRBD1. CDR1 and CDR2 (germline): GTSNPN, SVGIG (reference sequence). The CDR3 contains 14 residues. Trimming took 1 base from V and 4 from J; bases not matched to a gene: 1. CDR3 in amino acids: CAWSGTGGYNEQFF. In DNA, the CDR3 is TGTGCCTGGAGTGGGACAGGGGGATACAATGAGCAGTTCTTC.